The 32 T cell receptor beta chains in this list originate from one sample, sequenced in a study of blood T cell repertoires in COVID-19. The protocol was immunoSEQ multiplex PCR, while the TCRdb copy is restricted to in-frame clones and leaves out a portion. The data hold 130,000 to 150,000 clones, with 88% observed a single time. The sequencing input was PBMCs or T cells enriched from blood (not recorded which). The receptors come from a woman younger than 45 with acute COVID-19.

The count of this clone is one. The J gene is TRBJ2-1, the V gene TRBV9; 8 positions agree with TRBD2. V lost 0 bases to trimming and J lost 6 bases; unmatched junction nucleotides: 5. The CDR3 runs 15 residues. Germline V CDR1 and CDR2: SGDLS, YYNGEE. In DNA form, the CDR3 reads TGTGCCAGCAGCGTAGAGGGGACTAGGGTCAATGAGCAGTTCTTC. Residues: CASSVEGTRVNEQFF.

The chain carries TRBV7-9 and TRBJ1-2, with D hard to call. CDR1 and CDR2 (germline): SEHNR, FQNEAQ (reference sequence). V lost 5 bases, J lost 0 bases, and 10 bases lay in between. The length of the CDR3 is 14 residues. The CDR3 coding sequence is TGTGCCAGCAGCCACCCGGGAGCTAACTATGGCTACACCTTC. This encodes CASSHPGANYGYTF.

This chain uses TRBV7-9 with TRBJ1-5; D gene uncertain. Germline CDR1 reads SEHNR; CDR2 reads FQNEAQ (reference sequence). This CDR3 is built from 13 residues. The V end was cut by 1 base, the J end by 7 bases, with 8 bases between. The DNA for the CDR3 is TGTGCCAGCAGCTTAGGGTTACGGCAGCCCCAGCATTTT. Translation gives CASSLGLRQPQHF.

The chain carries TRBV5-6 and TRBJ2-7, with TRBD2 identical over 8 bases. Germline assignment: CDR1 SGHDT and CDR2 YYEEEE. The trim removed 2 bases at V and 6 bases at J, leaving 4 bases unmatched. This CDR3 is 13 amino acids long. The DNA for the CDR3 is TGTGCCAGCAGCTTCGGGGGGGCGGTCGAGCAGTACTTC. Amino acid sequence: CASSFGGAVEQYF.

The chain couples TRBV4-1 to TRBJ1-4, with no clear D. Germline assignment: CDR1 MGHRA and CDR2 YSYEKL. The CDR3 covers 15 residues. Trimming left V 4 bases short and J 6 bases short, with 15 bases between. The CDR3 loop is CASSRTRLRDEKLFF. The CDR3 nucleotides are TGCGCCAGCAGCCGAACGCGGTTGCGGGATGAAAAACTGTTTTTT.

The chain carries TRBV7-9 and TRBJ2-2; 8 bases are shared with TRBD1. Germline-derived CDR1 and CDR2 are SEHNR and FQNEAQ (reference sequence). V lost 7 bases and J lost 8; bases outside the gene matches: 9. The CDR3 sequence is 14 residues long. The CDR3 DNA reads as TGTGCCAGCACCGGGACAGGTGGCCGGGGGGAGCTGTTTTTT. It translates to CASTGTGGRGELFF.

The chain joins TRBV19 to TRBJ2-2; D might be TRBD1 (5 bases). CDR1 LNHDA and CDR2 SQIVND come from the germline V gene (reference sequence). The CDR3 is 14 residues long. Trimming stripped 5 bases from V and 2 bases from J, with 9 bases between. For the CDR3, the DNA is TGTGCCAGTAGTTGGGGCAGCAACACCGGGGAGCTGTTTTTT. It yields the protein CASSWGSNTGELFF.

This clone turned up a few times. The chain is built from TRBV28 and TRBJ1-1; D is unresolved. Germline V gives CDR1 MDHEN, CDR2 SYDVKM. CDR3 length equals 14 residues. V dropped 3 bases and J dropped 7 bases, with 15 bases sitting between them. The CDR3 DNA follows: TGTGCCAGCAGTTTCGTGGGAGTCCAAAGTGAAGCTTTCTTT. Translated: CASSFVGVQSEAFF.

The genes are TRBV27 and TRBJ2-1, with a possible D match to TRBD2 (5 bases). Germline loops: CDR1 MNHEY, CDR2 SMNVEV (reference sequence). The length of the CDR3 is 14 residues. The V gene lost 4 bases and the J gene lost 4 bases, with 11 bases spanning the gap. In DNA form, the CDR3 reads TGTGCCAGCAGTTCGTTAGCGTTATACAATGAGCAGTTCTTC. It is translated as CASSSLALYNEQFF.

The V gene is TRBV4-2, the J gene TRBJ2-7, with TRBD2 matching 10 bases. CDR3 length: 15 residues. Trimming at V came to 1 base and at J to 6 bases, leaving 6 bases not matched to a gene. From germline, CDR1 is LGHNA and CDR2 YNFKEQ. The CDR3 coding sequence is TGTGCCAGCAGCCAAGGAAGGTCTAGCGGGAGCGAGCAGTACTTC. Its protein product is CASSQGRSSGSEQYF.

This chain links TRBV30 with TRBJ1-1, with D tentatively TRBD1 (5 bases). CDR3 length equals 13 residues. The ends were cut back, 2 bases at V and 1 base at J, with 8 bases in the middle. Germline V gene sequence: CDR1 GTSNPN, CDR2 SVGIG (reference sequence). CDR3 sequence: CAWSPGENTEAFF. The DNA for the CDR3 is TGTGCCTGGAGTCCGGGGGAGAACACTGAAGCTTTCTTT.

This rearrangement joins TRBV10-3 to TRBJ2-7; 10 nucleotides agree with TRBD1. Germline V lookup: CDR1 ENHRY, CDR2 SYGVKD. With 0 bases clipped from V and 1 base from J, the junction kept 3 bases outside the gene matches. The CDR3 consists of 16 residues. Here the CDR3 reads CAISESRGQGSYEQYF. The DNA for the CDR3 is TGTGCCATCAGTGAGTCGAGGGGACAGGGGTCCTACGAGCAGTACTTC.

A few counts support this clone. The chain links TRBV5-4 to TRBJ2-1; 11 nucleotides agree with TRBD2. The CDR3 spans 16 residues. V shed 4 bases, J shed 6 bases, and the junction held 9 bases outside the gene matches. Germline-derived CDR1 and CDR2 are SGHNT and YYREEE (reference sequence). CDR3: CASSGKGLAVSNEQFF. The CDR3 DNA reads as TGTGCCAGCAGCGGAAAGGGACTAGCGGTAAGCAATGAGCAGTTCTTC.

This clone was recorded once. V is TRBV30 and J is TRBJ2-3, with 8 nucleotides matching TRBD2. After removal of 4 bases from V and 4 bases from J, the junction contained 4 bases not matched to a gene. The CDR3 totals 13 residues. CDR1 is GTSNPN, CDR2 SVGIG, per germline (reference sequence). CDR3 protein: CAWTSGGADTQYF. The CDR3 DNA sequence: TGTGCCTGGACATCGGGGGGGGCAGATACGCAGTATTTT.

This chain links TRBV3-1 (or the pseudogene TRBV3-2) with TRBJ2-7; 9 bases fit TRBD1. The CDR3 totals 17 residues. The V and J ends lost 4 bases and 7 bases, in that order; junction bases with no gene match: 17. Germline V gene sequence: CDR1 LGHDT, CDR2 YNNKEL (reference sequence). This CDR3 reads CASSLGTPGQGVLEQYF. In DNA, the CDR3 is TGTGCCAGCAGCCTCGGGACTCCGGGACAGGGAGTATTGGAGCAGTACTTC.

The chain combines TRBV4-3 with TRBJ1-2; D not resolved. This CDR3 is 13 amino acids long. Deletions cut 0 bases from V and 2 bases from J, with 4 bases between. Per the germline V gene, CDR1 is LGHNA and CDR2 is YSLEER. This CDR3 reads CASSQDGNYGYTF. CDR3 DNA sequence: TGCGCCAGCAGCCAAGACGGGAACTATGGCTACACCTTC.

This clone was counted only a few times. The CDR3 DNA reads TGTGCCAGCAGCCTAAACCGGGTGGAGCAGTACTTC. It yields the protein CASSLNRVEQYF. This chain links TRBV28 with TRBJ2-7; D remains ambiguous. The V and J ends lost 6 bases and 7 bases respectively, with 13 bases between them. The V gene's germline CDR1 is MDHEN and CDR2 SYDVKM. CDR3 length equals 12 residues. Full variable domain (missing parts from reference TRBV28 and TRBJ2-7): DVKVTQSSRYLVKRTGEKVFLECVQDMDHENMFWYRQDPGLGLRLIYFSYDVKMKEKGDIPEGYSVSREKKERFSLILESASTNQTSMYLCASSLNRVEQYFGPGTRLTVT.

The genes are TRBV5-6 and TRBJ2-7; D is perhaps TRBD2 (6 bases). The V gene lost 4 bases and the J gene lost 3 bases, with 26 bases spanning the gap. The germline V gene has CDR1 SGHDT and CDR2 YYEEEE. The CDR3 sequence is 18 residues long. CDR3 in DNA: TGTGCCAGCAGCCCGATCCGGGGGAACATAATTCCCCACTACGAGCAGTACTTC. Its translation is CASSPIRGNIIPHYEQYF.

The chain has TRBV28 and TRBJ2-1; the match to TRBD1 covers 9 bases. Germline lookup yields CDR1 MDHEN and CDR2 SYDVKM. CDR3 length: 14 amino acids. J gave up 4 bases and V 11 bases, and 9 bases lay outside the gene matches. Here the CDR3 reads CAHSTGQGYNEQFF. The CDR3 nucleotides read TGTGCCCATAGTACGGGACAGGGATACAATGAGCAGTTCTTC.

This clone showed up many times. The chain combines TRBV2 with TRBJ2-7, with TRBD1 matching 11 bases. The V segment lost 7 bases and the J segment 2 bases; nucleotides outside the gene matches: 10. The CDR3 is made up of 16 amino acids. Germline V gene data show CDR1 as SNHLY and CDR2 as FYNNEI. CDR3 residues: CASTPSEGQGAYEQYF. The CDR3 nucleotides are TGTGCCAGCACCCCTTCCGAGGGACAGGGGGCCTACGAGCAGTACTTC.

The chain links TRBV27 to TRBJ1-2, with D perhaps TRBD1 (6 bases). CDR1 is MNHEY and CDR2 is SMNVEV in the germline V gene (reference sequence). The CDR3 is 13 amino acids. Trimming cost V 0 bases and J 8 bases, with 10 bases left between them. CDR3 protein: CASSLSGGGGYTF. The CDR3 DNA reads TGTGCCAGCAGTTTATCTGGGGGCGGGGGCTACACCTTC.

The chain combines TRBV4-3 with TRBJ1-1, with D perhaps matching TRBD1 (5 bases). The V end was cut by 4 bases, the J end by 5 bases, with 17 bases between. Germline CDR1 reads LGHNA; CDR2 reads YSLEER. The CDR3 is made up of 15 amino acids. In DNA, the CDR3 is TGCGCCAGCAGCCCTCTCCAGGGTGTTAGGACTGAAGCTTTCTTT. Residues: CASSPLQGVRTEAFF.

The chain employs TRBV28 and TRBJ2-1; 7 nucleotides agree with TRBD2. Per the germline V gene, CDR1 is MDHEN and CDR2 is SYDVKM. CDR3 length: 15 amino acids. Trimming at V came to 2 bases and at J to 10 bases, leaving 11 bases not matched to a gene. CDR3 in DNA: TGTGCCAGCAGTTTAATCAGCGGGGAGCGTAGAGAGCAGTTCTTC. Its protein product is CASSLISGERREQFF.

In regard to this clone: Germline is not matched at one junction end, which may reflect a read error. The CDR3 loop is CASSLGGRTHF. CDR3 coding DNA: TGTGCCAGCAGTTTGGGGGGTAGAACCCACTTC. The V gene is TRBV6-5, the J gene TRBJ2-7, with a weak D call TRBD2 (6 bases). CDR1 is MNHEY and CDR2 is SVGAGI in the germline V gene. The length of the CDR3 is 11 residues.

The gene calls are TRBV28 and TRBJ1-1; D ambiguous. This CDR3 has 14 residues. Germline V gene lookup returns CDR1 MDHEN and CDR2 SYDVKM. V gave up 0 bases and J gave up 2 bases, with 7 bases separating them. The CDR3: CASSLWAGNTEAFF. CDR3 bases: TGTGCCAGCAGTTTATGGGCTGGTAACACTGAAGCTTTCTTT.

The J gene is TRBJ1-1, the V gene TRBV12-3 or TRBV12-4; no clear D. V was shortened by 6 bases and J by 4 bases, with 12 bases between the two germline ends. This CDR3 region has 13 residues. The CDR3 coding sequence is TGTGCCAGCAGCCTAGTAAGTCGCACTGAAGCTTTCTTT. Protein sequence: CASSLVSRTEAFF.

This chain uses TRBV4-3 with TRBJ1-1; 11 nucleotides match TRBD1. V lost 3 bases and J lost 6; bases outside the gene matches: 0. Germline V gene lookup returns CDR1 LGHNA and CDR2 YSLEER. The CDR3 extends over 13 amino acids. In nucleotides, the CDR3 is TGCGCCAGCAGCCAGGACAGGGGGCCTGAAGCTTTCTTT. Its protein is CASSQDRGPEAFF.

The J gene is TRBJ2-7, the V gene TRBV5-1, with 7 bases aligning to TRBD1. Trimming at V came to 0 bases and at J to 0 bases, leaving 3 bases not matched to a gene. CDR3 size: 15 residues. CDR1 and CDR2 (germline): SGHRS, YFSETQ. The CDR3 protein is CASSLGGTASYEQYF. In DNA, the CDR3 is TGCGCCAGCAGCTTGGGAGGGACAGCCTCCTACGAGCAGTACTTC.

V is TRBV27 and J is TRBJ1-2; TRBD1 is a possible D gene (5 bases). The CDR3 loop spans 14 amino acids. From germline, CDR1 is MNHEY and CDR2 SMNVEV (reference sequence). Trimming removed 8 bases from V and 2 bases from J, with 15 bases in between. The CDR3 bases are TGTGCCAGCGCAAGTGCGGGGCGAAACTATGGCTACACCTTC. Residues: CASASAGRNYGYTF.

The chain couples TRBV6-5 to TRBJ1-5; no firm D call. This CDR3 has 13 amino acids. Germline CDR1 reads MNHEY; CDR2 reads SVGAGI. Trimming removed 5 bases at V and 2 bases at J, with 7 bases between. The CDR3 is CASSPRGNQPQHF. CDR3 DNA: TGTGCCAGCAGTCCCCGCGGCAATCAGCCCCAGCATTTT.

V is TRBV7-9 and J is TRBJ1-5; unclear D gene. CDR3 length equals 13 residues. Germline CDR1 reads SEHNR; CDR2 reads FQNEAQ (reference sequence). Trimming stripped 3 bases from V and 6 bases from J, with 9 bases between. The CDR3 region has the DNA TGTGCCAGCAGCTTGGGAGAAAGTCAGCCCCAGCATTTT. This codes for CASSLGESQPQHF.

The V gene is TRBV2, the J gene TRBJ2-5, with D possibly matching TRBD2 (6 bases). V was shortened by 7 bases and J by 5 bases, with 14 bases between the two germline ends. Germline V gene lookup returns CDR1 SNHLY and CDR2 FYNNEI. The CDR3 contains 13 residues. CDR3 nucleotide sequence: TGTGCCAGCAATGGAGGGCCTCAGGAGACCCAGTACTTC. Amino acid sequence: CASNGGPQETQYF. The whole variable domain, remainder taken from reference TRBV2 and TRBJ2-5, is EPEVTQTPSHQVTQMGQEVILRCVPISNHLYFYWYRQILGQKVEFLVSFYNNEISEKSEIFDDQFSVERPDGSNFTLKIRSTKLEDSAMYFCASNGGPQETQYFGPGTRLLVL.